This entry lists 9 T cell receptor beta chains sequenced from one sample in a study of cytomegalovirus exposure and HLA in healthy donors. TCRdb's table, derived via immunoSEQ multiplex PCR, lists solely in-frame clones and lacks some. The data show 65,000 to 80,000 clones, around 94% seen once. Input material: PBMCs. The receptors stem from a woman between 18 and 30 years old in good health and CMV-seronegative.

J is TRBJ1-1 and V is TRBV2; a weak D match, TRBD1 (5 bases). The V end lost 7 bases, the J end lost 2 bases, and 11 bases lay between the germline ends. Per the germline V gene, CDR1 is SNHLY and CDR2 is FYNNEI. There are 13 residues in the CDR3. The CDR3 protein is CASKETANTEAFF. CDR3 coding DNA: TGTGCCAGCAAGGAGACAGCCAACACTGAAGCTTTCTTT.

This chain uses TRBV28 with TRBJ2-7, with D maybe TRBD1 (6 bases). Between the trimmed V and J ends, which lost 10 bases and 0 bases, there was a span of 16 bases. Germline CDR1 is MDHEN and CDR2 is SYDVKM. The CDR3 spans 14 residues. CDR3 bases: TGTGCCACCTGGGACAAGACGCTCTCCTACGAGCAGTACTTC. Translation: CATWDKTLSYEQYF.

The gene calls are TRBV18 and TRBJ1-2; D is unresolved. The CDR3 has 11 residues. Germline CDR1 KGHSH, CDR2 LQKENI. Trimming left V 5 bases short and J 6 bases short, with 7 bases between. CDR3 DNA sequence: TGTGCCAGCTCAGAGGTTGATGGCTACACCTTC. Amino acid sequence: CASSEVDGYTF. The full variable domain, rest sourced from reference TRBV18 and TRBJ1-2, is NAGVMQNPRHLVRRRGQEARLRCSPMKGHSHVYWYRQLPEEGLKFMVYLQKENIIDESGMPKERFSAEFPKEGPSILRIQQVVRGDSAAYFCASSEVDGYTFGSGTRLTVV.

V is TRBV7-9 and J is TRBJ2-1, with TRBD2 matching 10 bases. CDR1 is SEHNR and CDR2 is FQNEAQ in the germline V gene (reference sequence). J was trimmed by 5 bases and V by 5 bases; bases with no gene match: 6. The length of the CDR3 is 15 residues. The CDR3 sequence: CASSPGLADNNEQFF. The DNA for the CDR3 is TGTGCCAGCAGCCCCGGACTAGCGGATAACAATGAGCAGTTCTTC. Filled out from reference TRBV7-9 and TRBJ2-1, the complete variable domain reads DTGVSQNPRHKITKRGQNVTFRCDPISEHNRLYWYRQTLGQGPEFLTYFQNEAQLEKSRLLSDRFSAERPKGSFSTLEIQRTEQGDSAMYLCASSPGLADNNEQFFGPGTRLTVL.

The V call is TRBV30, the J call TRBJ2-1; 7 nucleotides line up with TRBD2. Germline V lookup: CDR1 GTSNPN, CDR2 SVGIG (reference sequence). There are 16 residues in the CDR3. Unmatched junction bases numbered 8, after V lost 3 bases and J lost 0 bases. Here the CDR3 DNA reads TGTGCCTGGAGCGATACTAGCGTCAGCTCCTACAATGAGCAGTTCTTC. It is translated as CAWSDTSVSSYNEQFF.

The gene calls are TRBV27 and TRBJ2-7; tentative D call: TRBD2 (6 bases). Per germline, CDR1 MNHEY and CDR2 SMNVEV (reference sequence). V shed 1 base and J shed 3 bases, with 13 bases lying between them. The CDR3 runs to 15 residues. The CDR3: CASSLFRGSNYEQYF. In DNA, the CDR3 is TGTGCCAGCAGTTTATTCCGGGGGTCGAACTACGAGCAGTACTTC.

The gene calls are TRBV29-1 and TRBJ1-1; TRBD1 aligns across 8 bases. Germline CDR1 SQVTM, CDR2 ANQGSEA. The CDR3 loop spans 12 amino acids. V shed 6 bases and J 5 bases; nucleotides not matched to a gene: 5. In DNA, the CDR3 is TGCAGCGTCCGAGGACAGGGAACTGAAGCTTTCTTT. Amino acids: CSVRGQGTEAFF.

The V and J genes are TRBV10-1 and TRBJ2-2; D remains ambiguous. Per germline, CDR1 WNHNN and CDR2 SYGVQD (reference sequence). V lost 0 bases and J lost 6, with 8 bases in between. This CDR3 has 14 amino acids. The CDR3 spells CASSESVAPGELFF. The CDR3 DNA follows: TGCGCCAGCAGTGAGTCCGTTGCGCCCGGGGAGCTGTTTTTT.

CDR3 bases: TGTGCCAGCAGCTTATCCGGGACTAGCGGAAATGAGCAGTTCTTC. This encodes CASSLSGTSGNEQFF. The V and J genes are TRBV7-2 and TRBJ2-1; 11 nucleotides line up with TRBD2. CDR1 is SGHTA, CDR2 FQGNSA, per germline. This CDR3 has 15 residues. The junction had 4 bases not matched to a gene; V was cut back by 2 bases and J by 7 bases. Together with reference TRBV7-2 and TRBJ2-1, the CDR3 gives the full variable domain: GAGVSQSPSNKVTEKGKDVELRCDPISGHTALYWYRQSLGQGLEFLIYFQGNSAPDKSGLPSDRFSAERTGGSVSTLTIQRTQQEDSAVYLCASSLSGTSGNEQFFGPGTRLTVL.